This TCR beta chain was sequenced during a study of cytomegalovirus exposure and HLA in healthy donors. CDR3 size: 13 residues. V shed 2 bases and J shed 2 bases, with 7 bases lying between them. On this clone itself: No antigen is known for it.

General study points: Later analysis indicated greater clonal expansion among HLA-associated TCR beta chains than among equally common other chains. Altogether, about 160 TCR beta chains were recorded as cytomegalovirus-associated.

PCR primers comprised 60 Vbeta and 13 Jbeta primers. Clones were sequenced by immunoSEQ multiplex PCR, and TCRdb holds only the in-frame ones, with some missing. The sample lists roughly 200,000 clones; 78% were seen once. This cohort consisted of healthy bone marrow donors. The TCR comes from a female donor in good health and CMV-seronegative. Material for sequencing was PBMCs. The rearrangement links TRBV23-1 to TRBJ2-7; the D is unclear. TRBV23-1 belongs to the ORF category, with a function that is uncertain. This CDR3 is CASSQEAPYEQYF. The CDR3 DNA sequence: TGCGCCAGCAGTCAAGAGGCCCCCTACGAGCAGTACTTC.